This T cell receptor beta chain was found in a study of cytomegalovirus exposure and HLA in healthy donors. Whole-study results and caveats: The authors judged a highly shared variant cluster likely a sequencing artifact. Accurate prediction of HLA-A and HLA-B alleles (for most subjects) was reportedly achieved from TCR beta sequences. Later analysis identified several of the most significant clusters that appeared linked to common viral pathogens. V- and J-gene trimming in TCR beta was tied to a missense DCLRE1C variant by an analysis performed later.

The PCR contained 60 Vbeta and 13 Jbeta primers. Sequencing was performed with immunoSEQ multiplex PCR; in TCRdb, only in-frame clones are kept and a portion is missing. Of around 81,000 clones detected, roughly 64% appear once; the ten largest clones hold approximately 5.7%. Losses at the gene ends were 6 bases for V and 4 bases for J; bases not matched to a gene: 5. The V gene's germline CDR1 is MNHEY and CDR2 SMNVEV (reference sequence). The length of the CDR3 is 15 residues. There are a few counts of this clone. The antigen remains unidentified. The TCR comes from a man younger than 40 in good health and CMV-seropositive. Sequenced material: PBMCs. V and J are TRBV27 and TRBJ2-3, with TRBD1 matching 12 bases. Written as DNA, the CDR3 is TGTGCCAGCAGCCGCGGGACAGGGGGCGCAGATACGCAGTATTTT. As protein: CASSRGTGGADTQYF.